A single sample is the source of the 28 T cell receptor beta chains below, sequenced in a study of glioma-infiltrating T cells after dendritic cell vaccination. Generated by immunoSEQ multiplex PCR, the TCRdb table keeps only in-frame clones and is missing some. The sample lists tens of thousands of clones; 85% were seen once. Material: blood, obtained before dendritic cell vaccination. The origin of the receptors is a human donor with glioblastoma.

CDR3: CASSYSEGLVNEQFF. As DNA, the CDR3 is TGTGCCAGCAGCTACTCGGAGGGACTAGTGAATGAGCAGTTCTTC. V is TRBV5-4 and J is TRBJ2-1, with 8 nucleotides matching TRBD2. The V gene's germline CDR1 is SGHNT and CDR2 YYREEE (reference sequence). V gave up 3 bases and J gave up 7 bases; unmatched junction bases: 9. The CDR3 runs 15 residues.

The chain recombines TRBV5-1 with TRBJ1-1; D is undetermined. This CDR3 has 15 amino acids. V lost 6 bases to trimming and J lost 1 base, with 16 bases between them. Germline assignment: CDR1 SGHRS and CDR2 YFSETQ. This CDR3 is CASTLASTGNTEAFF. The CDR3 DNA follows: TGCGCCAGCACCCTAGCTTCGACGGGGAACACTGAAGCTTTCTTT.

The V gene is TRBV7-2, the J gene TRBJ1-4; D unresolved. The V and J ends lost 5 bases and 1 base respectively, with 11 bases between them. Germline-derived CDR1 and CDR2 are SGHTA and FQGNSA. The CDR3 runs 15 residues. CDR3 loop: CASSPRAGTNEKLFF. Here the CDR3 DNA reads TGTGCCAGCAGCCCGAGGGCAGGAACTAATGAAAAACTGTTTTTT.

The DNA for the CDR3 is TGTGCCAGCACCGCAATTTCACAGGGGGGCTATGGCTACACCTTC. This translates into CASTAISQGGYGYTF. The genes are TRBV27 and TRBJ1-2; 8 nucleotides align to TRBD1. Germline CDR1 reads MNHEY; CDR2 reads SMNVEV (reference sequence). Trimming took 7 bases from V and 4 from J; bases not matched to a gene: 11. The CDR3 consists of 15 residues.

This chain uses TRBV7-9 with TRBJ2-7, with 7 bases aligning to TRBD1. After removal of 5 bases from V and 13 bases from J, the junction contained 14 bases not matched to a gene. CDR1 and CDR2 (germline): SEHNR, FQNEAQ (reference sequence). This CDR3 contains 13 residues. CDR3: CASSLGDSAVPYF. CDR3 bases: TGTGCCAGCAGCCTAGGGGACAGTGCAGTTCCTTACTTC.

The J gene is TRBJ2-6, the V gene TRBV4-2; 7 bases are a match to TRBD1. V lost 0 bases and J lost 1; bases outside the gene matches: 3. Germline assignment: CDR1 LGHNA and CDR2 YNFKEQ. This CDR3 comprises 17 residues. The CDR3 coding sequence is TGTGCCAGCAGCCAAGATACGACAGGGTCTGGGGCCAACGTCCTGACTTTC. Translating it yields CASSQDTTGSGANVLTF.

This chain joins TRBV5-1 and TRBJ1-1; 8 bases agree with TRBD1. The length of the CDR3 is 14 residues. Germline loops: CDR1 SGHRS, CDR2 YFSETQ. After removal of 4 bases from V and 4 bases from J, the junction contained 6 bases not matched to a gene. CDR3: CASSTGQGTTEAFF. The CDR3 coding sequence is TGCGCCAGCAGCACAGGACAGGGAACCACTGAAGCTTTCTTT.

This rearrangement joins TRBV7-2 to TRBJ2-3, with 7 bases identical to TRBD2. The CDR3 consists of 14 residues. Germline V gene lookup returns CDR1 SGHTA and CDR2 FQGNSA. Trimming took 4 bases from V and 0 from J; bases not matched to a gene: 1. For the CDR3, the DNA is TGTGCCAGCAGCTCGGGACTAAGCACAGATACGCAGTATTTT. Encoded protein: CASSSGLSTDTQYF.

The genes are TRBV4-1 and TRBJ1-1, with TRBD1 matching 12 bases. J gave up 2 bases and V 0 bases, and 10 bases lay outside the gene matches. The CDR3 spans 19 residues. The germline V gene has CDR1 MGHRA and CDR2 YSYEKL. CDR3 nucleotide sequence: TGCGCCAGCAGCCAAGATAGGGACGGGACAGGGGGCTCTAACACTGAAGCTTTCTTT. As protein: CASSQDRDGTGGSNTEAFF.

The table lists this clone with a count of one. This rearrangement joins TRBV5-6 to TRBJ1-3, with 7 bases that match TRBD1. The trim removed 4 bases at V and 6 bases at J, leaving 4 bases unmatched. There are 13 residues in the CDR3. Germline CDR1 reads SGHDT; CDR2 reads YYEEEE. The DNA for the CDR3 is TGTGCCAGCAGCATGGGGACAGAAAACACCATATATTTT. Protein: CASSMGTENTIYF.

This clone came up a few times. The chain has TRBV5-1 and TRBJ1-3, with TRBD1 identical over 11 bases. The CDR3 has 17 residues. Germline V gene data show CDR1 as SGHRS and CDR2 as YFSETQ. V shed 4 bases and J 4 bases; nucleotides not matched to a gene: 10. The CDR3 coding sequence is TGCGCCAGCAGCCCAGGACAGGGGGCGAGGAAAGGAAACACCATATATTTT. Translating it yields CASSPGQGARKGNTIYF.

For the CDR3, the DNA is TGCGCCAGCAGCCAGAATCTAGCGGGGGCCTACAATGAGCAGTTCTTC. Translated, it gives CASSQNLAGAYNEQFF. The chain has TRBV4-3 and TRBJ2-1; TRBD2 agrees at 10 bases. Looked up from germline, CDR1 is LGHNA and CDR2 is YSLEER. V shed 3 bases, J shed 2 bases, and the junction held 4 bases outside the gene matches. There are 16 residues in the CDR3.

The chain links TRBV2 to TRBJ2-7; the D gene is possibly TRBD2 (6 bases). Per germline, CDR1 SNHLY and CDR2 FYNNEI. Trimming stripped 2 bases from V and 3 bases from J, with 14 bases between. This CDR3 region has 15 residues. CDR3 residues: CASSEFRGMGYEQYF. The CDR3 bases are TGTGCCAGCAGTGAATTCCGCGGGATGGGCTACGAGCAGTACTTC. The full variable domain, completed using reference TRBV2 and TRBJ2-7, is EPEVTQTPSHQVTQMGQEVILRCVPISNHLYFYWYRQILGQKVEFLVSFYNNEISEKSEIFDDQFSVERPDGSNFTLKIRSTKLEDSAMYFCASSEFRGMGYEQYFGPGTRLTVT.

The chain carries TRBV6-4 and TRBJ1-1; D ambiguous. Looked up from germline, CDR1 is MRHNA and CDR2 is SNTAGT. V shed 0 bases and J shed 5 bases, with 10 bases lying between them. CDR3 length: 14 amino acids. The chain's CDR3 is CASSDSRRPTEAFF. CDR3 bases: TGTGCCAGCAGTGACTCGAGGAGACCAACTGAAGCTTTCTTT.

The chain carries TRBV6-5 and TRBJ2-2, with D maybe TRBD1 (6 bases). Germline V gives CDR1 MNHEY, CDR2 SVGAGI. The CDR3 length is 13 residues. The V gene lost 6 bases and the J gene lost 1 base, with 6 bases spanning the gap. The CDR3 sequence: CASRTGNTGELFF. CDR3 nucleotides: TGTGCCAGCAGGACAGGGAACACCGGGGAGCTGTTTTTT.

This clone came up a few times. V usage is TRBV6-6 and J usage is TRBJ2-7, with 7 nucleotides matching TRBD2. CDR3 size: 15 residues. The trim removed 6 bases at V and 2 bases at J, leaving 10 bases unmatched. The germline gives CDR1 MNHNY, CDR2 SVGAGI (reference sequence). Written as DNA, the CDR3 is TGTGCCAGCAGCCCAATGGGGGGGAACCCCTACGAGCAGTACTTC. Translated, it gives CASSPMGGNPYEQYF.

This rearrangement joins TRBV19 to TRBJ1-1, with D tentatively TRBD1 (5 bases). Trimming took off 3 bases at V and 7 bases at J, with 15 bases between the two ends. Germline V CDR1 and CDR2: LNHDA, SQIVND (reference sequence). The CDR3 covers 14 residues. The CDR3 region is CASSIMDTGGEAFF. CDR3 coding DNA: TGTGCCAGTAGTATCATGGACACCGGGGGTGAAGCTTTCTTT.

This clone was detected only a few times. The chain uses TRBV6-1 and TRBJ1-4; 7 bases match TRBD1. V shed 6 bases and J 8 bases; nucleotides not matched to a gene: 9. CDR1 MNHNS and CDR2 SASEGT come from the germline V gene. The CDR3 contains 14 residues. Here the CDR3 DNA reads TGTGCCAGCAGGACAGGGTCAGTACAAGAAAAACTGTTTTTT. Amino acids: CASRTGSVQEKLFF.

The chain links TRBV27 to TRBJ2-2; D is unclear. Trimming cost V 3 bases and J 4 bases, with 6 bases left between them. Germline assignment: CDR1 MNHEY and CDR2 SMNVEV (reference sequence). CDR3 size: 13 residues. CDR3 residues: CASSLSPTGELFF. In DNA, the CDR3 is TGTGCCAGCAGTTTGTCTCCCACCGGGGAGCTGTTTTTT.

The rearrangement links TRBV6-6 to TRBJ1-5; 9 bases line up with TRBD1. This CDR3 comprises 15 residues. Germline CDR1 reads MNHNY; CDR2 reads SVGAGI (reference sequence). V lost 2 bases, J lost 6 bases, and 5 bases stayed unmatched. CDR3 region: CASSYPGQGFQPQHF. DNA for the CDR3: TGTGCCAGCAGTTACCCGGGACAGGGCTTTCAGCCCCAGCATTTT.

This sequence joins TRBV5-1 and TRBJ1-2; perhaps TRBD1 as D (5 bases). Trimming shortened V by 4 bases and J by 8 bases, and 12 bases separated the two germline ends. Germline CDR1 is SGHRS and CDR2 is YFSETQ. The CDR3 length is 12 residues. This CDR3 reads CASSPAGRGYTF. The CDR3 DNA sequence: TGCGCCAGCAGCCCGGCGGGGCGCGGCTACACCTTC.

The chain couples TRBV19 to TRBJ1-1, with no clear D. The CDR3 contains 13 residues. V lost 3 bases and J 4 bases, leaving 9 bases between the germline ends. Germline lookup yields CDR1 LNHDA and CDR2 SQIVND (reference sequence). The CDR3 sequence: CASSMRVGTEAFF. CDR3 sequence (DNA): TGTGCCAGTAGTATGCGGGTGGGCACTGAAGCTTTCTTT. Supplemented by reference TRBV19 and TRBJ1-1, the full variable domain reads DGGITQSPKYLFRKEGQNVTLSCEQNLNHDAMYWYRQDPGQGLRLIYYSQIVNDFQKGDIAEGYSVSREKKESFPLTVTSAQKNPTAFYLCASSMRVGTEAFFGQGTRLTVV.

The V gene is TRBV7-6, the J gene TRBJ2-3, with D unclear. The V and J ends lost 1 base and 3 bases respectively, with 5 bases between them. The CDR3 spans 13 residues. Germline V lookup: CDR1 SGHVS, CDR2 FNYEAQ. CDR3 sequence reads: CASSLEQTDTQYF. Here the CDR3 DNA reads TGTGCCAGCAGCTTAGAACAGACAGATACGCAGTATTTT.

The rearrangement links TRBV6-5 to TRBJ2-5; TRBD2 might be the D (6 bases). This CDR3 has 12 amino acids. Germline values: CDR1 MNHEY, CDR2 SVGAGI. Trimming cost V 6 bases and J 6 bases, with 11 bases left between them. This CDR3 is CASSGGTQTQYF. Written as DNA, the CDR3 is TGTGCCAGCAGCGGCGGGACGCAGACCCAGTACTTC.

V usage is TRBV4-3 and J usage is TRBJ2-5; D might be TRBD2 (5 bases). Germline V gene sequence: CDR1 LGHNA, CDR2 YSLEER. The CDR3 contains 16 residues. Trimming stripped 0 bases from V and 1 base from J, with 12 bases between. The CDR3 DNA reads TGCGCCAGCAGCCAAGAGAGGTCTAGCCTCCAAGAGACCCAGTACTTC. Protein: CASSQERSSLQETQYF.

The J gene is TRBJ2-3, the V gene TRBV14; perhaps TRBD2 as D (6 bases). CDR1 is SGHDN, CDR2 FVKESK, per germline. The CDR3 extends over 17 amino acids. The V end was cut by 6 bases, the J end by 6 bases, with 25 bases between. The CDR3 DNA is TGTGCCAGCAGTCATGCGCTGGGTAGGGGAGGTGCGGATACGCAGTATTTT. Protein: CASSHALGRGGADTQYF.

The chain uses TRBV7-2 and TRBJ1-1; D is undetermined. The CDR3 consists of 13 residues. The germline V gene encodes CDR1 SGHTA and CDR2 FQGNSA. V was clipped by 1 base and J by 4 bases, with 7 bases between them. This CDR3 is CASSLGESTEAFF. The CDR3 DNA sequence: TGTGCCAGCAGCTTAGGGGAGAGCACTGAAGCTTTCTTT.

The V gene is TRBV29-1, the J gene TRBJ2-7; D remains unclear. V was clipped by 8 bases and J by 6 bases, with 11 bases between them. There are 10 residues in the CDR3. Germline V gene data show CDR1 as SQVTM and CDR2 as ANQGSEA. The CDR3 region is CSPEGAEQYF. CDR3 coding DNA: TGCAGCCCAGAAGGAGCCGAGCAGTACTTC.